The 5 T cell receptor beta chains reported below all come from one sample, sequenced in a study of CD8 T cells in Susac syndrome (dated by TCRdb to about 2019). The method behind the library was the immunoSEQ multiplex PCR assay. RNA was extracted using the RNeasy kit, and roughly 0.5 to 1 microgram was reverse transcribed with random hexamers. TCRdb applied fastp at Q25 and MiXCR to the public reads, then kept only in-frame beta chains. One record per CDR3 amino acid sequence lists the most common genes and DNA. This sample gives about 210,000 distinct CDR3 sequences in total; about 95% of them show up just once. 0.15% to 0.2% of the sample is held by the ten biggest clonotypes. Sequencing was done on a sample of CD4+ T cells from PBMCs. Every receptor here comes from a human donor with Susac syndrome.

This chain links TRBV20-1 with TRBJ2-2; 7 bases are a match to TRBD2. Per the germline V gene, CDR1 is DFQATT and CDR2 is SNEGSKA (reference sequence). J gave up 5 bases and V 5 bases, and 5 bases lay outside the gene matches. The CDR3 consists of 13 residues. As DNA, the CDR3 is TGCAGTGCTCTTCGGCGGGGGACCGGGGAGCTGTTTTTT. Translation gives CSALRRGTGELFF.

The chain employs TRBV4-1 and TRBJ2-2, with 7 bases identical to TRBD2. CDR3 size: 19 residues. CDR1 is MGHRA, CDR2 YSYEKL, per germline. Trimming cost V 1 base and J 0 bases; bases outside gene matches: 11. In DNA, the CDR3 is TGCGCCAGCAGCCAAGCTAAGGGCGAACTAGCGACGAACACCGGGGAGCTGTTTTTT. It yields the protein CASSQAKGELATNTGELFF.

The rearrangement links TRBV20-1 to TRBJ1-6; the D gene is possibly TRBD1 (5 bases). This CDR3 contains 15 residues. V was shortened by 1 base and J by 5 bases, with 12 bases between the two germline ends. Germline V gene lookup returns CDR1 DFQATT and CDR2 SNEGSKA (reference sequence). The CDR3 DNA sequence: TGCAGTGCTAGAGTCGGGGCAGGGAATAATTCACCCCTCCACTTT. Its translation is CSARVGAGNNSPLHF.

This rearrangement joins TRBV9 to TRBJ2-7; D gene ambiguous. The CDR3 length is 14 residues. V was shortened by 0 bases and J by 0 bases, with 7 bases between the two germline ends. CDR1 and CDR2 from the germline V gene are SGDLS and YYNGEE. Here the CDR3 DNA reads TGTGCCAGCAGCGTAGGCGTGAGCTCCTACGAGCAGTACTTC. Protein: CASSVGVSSYEQYF.

The rearrangement links TRBV6-5 to TRBJ2-7; possible D gene TRBD1, 6 bases. The CDR3 covers 12 residues. CDR1 is MNHEY, CDR2 SVGAGI, per germline. The V end was cut by 6 bases, the J end by 7 bases, with 13 bases between. The CDR3: CASRLYREEQYF. CDR3 nucleotides: TGTGCCAGCAGACTTTACAGGGAGGAGCAGTACTTC.